The rows below give T cell receptor beta chains drawn from one sample of a study of T-cell reconstitution after alpha-beta-depleted transplantation in children. TCRdb analysed the PCR reads with MiXCR anew, one entry per CDR3 protein. The table lists roughly 500,000 distinct CDR3 sequences, about 17% of them singletons. The sample consisted of PBMCs from the stem cell graft donor, taken from the stem cell graft. The receptors shown here come from a human donor who donated a stem cell graft to a child with acute lymphoblastic leukemia. CDR3s include the opening cysteine and the closing phenylalanine or tryptophan. A D gene is named only where the DNA matches it firmly. Size values are once, few and many counts, or a class for expanded clones, and some rows have none.

d_gene | abundance | j_gene | v_gene | CDR3nt | CDR3aa
. | few | TRBJ2-6 | TRBV20-1 | TGCAGTGGTAGGGGGACTGGGGCCAACGTCCTGACTTTC | CSGRGTGANVLTF
TRBD2 | . | TRBJ2-1 | TRBV10-3 | TGTGCCATCAGTGAGTCCCGAGCGCTAGCGGGAGAAAATAAACACGAGCAGTTCTTC | CAISESRALAGENKHEQFF
. | once | TRBJ2-7 | TRBV7-3 | TGTGCCAGCAGCTTAAAGGGGAAGGGTTCCTACGAGCAGTACTTC | CASSLKGKGSYEQYF
TRBD1 | few | TRBJ2-7 | TRBV29-1 | TGCAGCGTGCTAACTAGACAGGGGGCCGGAGAGCAGTACTTC | CSVLTRQGAGEQYF
. | . | TRBJ2-7 | TRBV7-9 | TGTGCCAGCAGCTTCCGGAGGACCGAGCAGTACTTC | CASSFRRTEQYF
. | few | TRBJ1-5 | TRBV5-1 | TGCGCCAGCAGGATGGGTAATCAGCCCCAGCATTTT | CASRMGNQPQHF
. | . | TRBJ2-1 | TRBV2 | TGTGCCAGCAGTCTCCGTCGGGACAACTCCTACAATGAGCAGTTCTTC | CASSLRRDNSYNEQFF
. | . | TRBJ2-7 | TRBV12-3/TRBV12-4 | TGTGCCAGCAGCCCCTCGCTGGCCAACGAGCAGTACTTC | CASSPSLANEQYF
TRBD1 | few | TRBJ1-5 | TRBV7-6 | TGTGCCAGCAGCTTAGGGGCAGGGGGGGATCAGCCCCAGCATTTT | CASSLGAGGDQPQHF
. | few | TRBJ1-1 | TRBV19 | TGTGCCAGTAGCATCCAGGGGAACACTGAAGCTTTCTTT | CASSIQGNTEAFF
. | few | TRBJ2-5 | TRBV20-1 | TGCAGTGCTGACTTGGGGGGAAAACCGAGTTCTCAAGAGACCCAGTACTTC | CSADLGGKPSSQETQYF
. | . | TRBJ2-7 | TRBV7-9 | TGTGCCAGCAGGGGGACAGGGACTAGCGTCGAGCAGTACTTC | CASRGTGTSVEQYF
. | few | TRBJ2-1 | TRBV20-1 | TGCAGTGCTAGTCGTGGGCGTGGCGATTCCTACAATGAGCAGTTCTTC | CSASRGRGDSYNEQFF
. | . | TRBJ2-1 | TRBV5-1 | TGCGCCAGCAGCGAAGGGCTGGCGCCGAGGTCCTACAATGAGCAGTTCTTC | CASSEGLAPRSYNEQFF
. | few | TRBJ2-7 | TRBV12-3/TRBV12-4 | TGTGCCAGCAGTTTAGTGCAGCTCGCTAATCGGTACGAGCAGTACTTC | CASSLVQLANRYEQYF
. | few | TRBJ2-3 | TRBV7-8 | TGTGCCAGCAGCTTAGAAGGGACCTGGCCGACAGATACGCAGTATTTT | CASSLEGTWPTDTQYF
. | . | TRBJ2-7 | TRBV18 | TGTGCCAGCTCACCACAATCGGGGTACGAGCAGTACTTC | CASSPQSGYEQYF
TRBD1 | few | TRBJ1-6 | TRBV6-5 | TGTGCCAGCAGTTACTATCGACTGGACAGGGGGCGGGTTAATTCACCCCTCCACTTT | CASSYYRLDRGRVNSPLHF
. | few | TRBJ2-1 | TRBV6-1 | TGTGCCAGCGGCCTCGGCTCCTACAATGAGCAGTTCTTC | CASGLGSYNEQFF
TRBD2 | . | TRBJ2-1 | TRBV12-3/TRBV12-4 | TGTGCCAGCACCACTACTAGCGGAACCTACAATGAGCAGTTCTTC | CASTTTSGTYNEQFF
. | . | TRBJ2-5 | TRBV21-1 | TGTGCCAGCAGCTCCCCCCGGGGGACCCAGTACTTC | CASSSPRGTQYF
TRBD1 | few | TRBJ1-1 | TRBV7-2 | TGTGCCAGCAGCTTAGTGGGGTGGGGACAGGGGGCCTCTGAAGCTTTCTTT | CASSLVGWGQGASEAFF
. | . | TRBJ2-4 | TRBV4-2 | TGTGCCAGCAGCCAGTCCGAAAAAAACATTCAGTACTTC | CASSQSEKNIQYF
. | . | TRBJ2-1 | TRBV27 | TGTGCCAGCAGCTTCGCCCATAGACACAATGAGCAGTTCTTC | CASSFAHRHNEQFF
. | . | TRBJ1-6 | TRBV5-1 | TGCGCCAGCAGTCAAGCAGGACTTTCAAACCTCCACTTT | CASSQAGLSNLHF
. | few | TRBJ2-2 | TRBV6-7 | TGTGCCAGCAGTGTCACGAACACCGGGGAGCTGTTTTTT | CASSVTNTGELFF
. | many | TRBJ1-5 | TRBV20-1 | TGCAGTGCTGTGGTTGGCAATCAGCCCCAGCATTTT | CSAVVGNQPQHF
. | . | TRBJ2-3 | TRBV29-1 | TGCAGCGCCGACAGGGACTGGAGTGATACGCAGTATTTT | CSADRDWSDTQYF
. | . | TRBJ1-2 | TRBV29-1 | TGCAGCGTTGATGGAGGGAGAGGGGGCTACACCTTC | CSVDGGRGGYTF
. | few | TRBJ2-7 | TRBV27 | TGTGCCAGCAGGCCCCGGGGTCACGAGCAGTACTTC | CASRPRGHEQYF
. | few | TRBJ1-1 | TRBV7-8 | TGTGCCAGCAGCTTAGTTTTGGGCAGGGGTAACACTGAAGCTTTCTTT | CASSLVLGRGNTEAFF
. | few | TRBJ2-3 | TRBV7-2 | TGTGCAGACGCCGGGACTCACACAGATACGCAGTATTTT | CADAGTHTDTQYF
. | . | TRBJ1-1 | TRBV20-1 | TGCAGTGCTAGTGGGTCACTCCTTTTGAACACTGAAGCTTTCTTT | CSASGSLLLNTEAFF
. | . | TRBJ2-7 | TRBV4-1 | TGCGCCAGCAGCCAAGATACACAGGCGAGGAACGAGCAGTACTTC | CASSQDTQARNEQYF
TRBD1 | . | TRBJ2-1 | TRBV14 | TGTGCCAGCAGCCAAGGAGGACTATCGGACAGGGCTAATGAGCAGTTCTTC | CASSQGGLSDRANEQFF
TRBD2 | many | TRBJ2-5 | TRBV12-3/TRBV12-4 | TGTGCCAGCAGTTCCGCAGGGTGGGAGGGAGAGACCCAGTACTTC | CASSSAGWEGETQYF